This T cell receptor (beta chain) is from a study of radiotherapy plus CTLA-4 blockade in lung cancer. Study background: Patients showed objective responses in 15% to 20% of cases, and disease control was achieved by roughly 30%.

Alongside CTLA-4 blockade with ipilimumab, patients with chemo-refractory metastatic non-small-cell lung cancer received focal radiation. Details on this clone: Its antigen is not identified.

Unmatched junction bases numbered 12, after V lost 3 bases and J lost 11 bases. Looked up from germline, CDR1 is SGHTA and CDR2 is FQGTGA. CDR3 size: 15 residues. TCRdb's table, derived via immunoSEQ multiplex PCR, lists solely in-frame clones and lacks some. The repertoire holds tens of thousands of clones, with 78% as singletons. General study points: Tumor-origin TCR clones grew in blood after radiotherapy plus ipilimumab.

The origin of this receptor is a human donor with non-small cell lung cancer who had a partial response to radiotherapy plus ipilimumab. Some clones in this sample may be carry-over from other donors' samples. The chain couples TRBV7-3 to TRBJ2-5, with 10 nucleotides matching TRBD2. Sequences were derived from peripheral blood, sampled from a patient treated with radiotherapy plus ipilimumab. The CDR3 sequence: CASSLRAGGRLEQYF. The CDR3, as DNA: TGTGCCAGCAGCTTGAGAGCGGGGGGGCGCTTAGAGCAGTACTTC.